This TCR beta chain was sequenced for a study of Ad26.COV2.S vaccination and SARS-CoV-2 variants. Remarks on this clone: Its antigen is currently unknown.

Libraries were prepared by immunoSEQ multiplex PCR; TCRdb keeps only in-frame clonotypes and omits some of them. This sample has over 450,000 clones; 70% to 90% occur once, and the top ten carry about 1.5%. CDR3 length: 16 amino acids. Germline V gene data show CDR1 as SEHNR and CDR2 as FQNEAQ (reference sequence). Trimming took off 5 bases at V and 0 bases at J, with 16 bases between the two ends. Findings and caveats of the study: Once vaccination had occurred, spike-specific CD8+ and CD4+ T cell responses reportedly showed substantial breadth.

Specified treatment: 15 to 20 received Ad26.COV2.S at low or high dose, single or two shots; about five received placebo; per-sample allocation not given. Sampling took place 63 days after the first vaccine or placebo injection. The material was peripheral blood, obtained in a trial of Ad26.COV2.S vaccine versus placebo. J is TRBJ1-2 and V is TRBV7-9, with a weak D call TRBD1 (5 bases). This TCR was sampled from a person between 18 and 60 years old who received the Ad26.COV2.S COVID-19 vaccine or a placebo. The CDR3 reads CASSHSPSTANYGYTF. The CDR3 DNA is TGTGCCAGCAGCCACTCACCCTCGACAGCTAACTATGGCTACACCTTC.